The 13 T cell receptor beta chains given below trace back to one sample, sequenced in a study of T cells in Graves' hyperthyroidism and ophthalmopathy. Amplification of TCR beta CDR3 regions was performed using RNA transcripts as template. The HTBI primer set was used in a first-round RT-PCR of the TCR CDR3. TCRdb passed the multiplex PCR reads through MiXCR, listing each CDR3 protein once. Found here are 450,000 to 700,000 distinct CDR3 sequences, approximately 44% of them singletons; the top ten hold roughly 20%. The sequenced sample consisted of peripheral blood or thyroid tissue (not recorded which). These TCRs come from an adult woman with Graves' disease, either hyperthyroidism or ophthalmopathy (not recorded which).

This clonotype was seen a handful of times. The V call is TRBV2, the J call TRBJ1-1; D is undetermined. V was trimmed by 3 bases and J by 1 base, leaving 6 bases between them. Germline V gene sequence: CDR1 SNHLY, CDR2 FYNNEI. This CDR3 is built from 13 residues. CDR3 bases: TGTGCCAGCAGTGACGACGGGAACACTGAAGCTTTCTTT. Its protein product is CASSDDGNTEAFF. Supplemented by reference TRBV2 and TRBJ1-1, the full variable domain reads EPEVTQTPSHQVTQMGQEVILRCVPISNHLYFYWYRQILGQKVEFLVSFYNNEISEKSEIFDDQFSVERPDGSNFTLKIRSTKLEDSAMYFCASSDDGNTEAFFGQGTRLTVV.

This clonotype was seen ten or more times. The chain combines TRBV5-6 with TRBJ2-6, with D unresolved. The CDR3 sequence is 16 residues long. The V gene lost 2 bases and the J gene lost 3 bases, with 12 bases spanning the gap. Germline CDR1 and CDR2: SGHDT and YYEEEE. The CDR3: CASSLGFRLGANVLTF. CDR3 DNA sequence: TGTGCCAGCAGCTTAGGGTTTCGACTTGGGGCCAACGTCCTGACTTTC.

This clonotype has a count of ten or more. The rearrangement joins TRBV2 to TRBJ1-1, with a weak D call TRBD1 (5 bases). The CDR3 runs 13 residues. Trimming took 10 bases from V and 3 from J, leaving 15 bases between them. The germline V gene has CDR1 SNHLY and CDR2 FYNNEI. CDR3 loop: CATLFVGDTEAFF. CDR3 nucleotide sequence: TGTGCCACCCTTTTCGTGGGGGACACTGAAGCTTTCTTT.

The rearrangement uses TRBV4-1 and TRBJ2-7; the D gene is possibly TRBD2 (6 bases). V dropped 3 bases and J dropped 9 bases, with 18 bases sitting between them. CDR3 length: 14 residues. CDR1 is MGHRA, CDR2 YSYEKL, per germline. The CDR3 sequence is CASSQAPGLGGQYF. For the CDR3, the DNA is TGCGCCAGCAGCCAGGCCCCCGGGCTGGGAGGGCAGTACTTC.

With regard to this clonotype: This may stem from a read error, because a much larger clone lies one nucleotide away. This chain connects TRBV24-1 to TRBJ1-4; no definite D call. V lost 6 bases and J 0 bases, leaving 7 bases between the germline ends. The germline gives CDR1 KGHDR, CDR2 SFDVKD. This CDR3 region has 14 residues. The CDR3 DNA reads TGTGCCACCAGTTTCGGGTCAACTAATGAAAAACTGTTTTTT. Protein: CATSFGSTNEKLFF.

This clonotype was observed many times. V and J are TRBV5-1 and TRBJ2-7, with 10 bases identical to TRBD2. The V gene end was trimmed by 4 bases and the J gene end by 0 bases; junction bases not matched to a gene: 10. There are 17 residues in the CDR3. Per germline, CDR1 SGHRS and CDR2 YFSETQ. The CDR3 sequence is CASSPGLAEGASYEQYF. In DNA form, the CDR3 reads TGCGCCAGCAGCCCAGGACTAGCGGAGGGAGCCTCCTACGAGCAGTACTTC.

The chain has TRBV24-1 and TRBJ1-5; 8 nucleotides agree with TRBD1. With 10 bases clipped from V and 3 bases from J, the junction kept 13 bases outside the gene matches. Germline CDR1 KGHDR, CDR2 SFDVKD. This CDR3 has 16 residues. The chain's CDR3 is CATRADGQGFNQPQHF. The CDR3 DNA follows: TGTGCCACGCGAGCCGATGGACAGGGCTTCAATCAGCCCCAGCATTTT.

This chain joins TRBV15 and TRBJ2-7; D unclear. Deletions cut 1 base from V and 6 bases from J, with 13 bases between. Germline V gene lookup returns CDR1 LNHNV and CDR2 YYDKDF (reference sequence). The CDR3 is 14 residues long. The CDR3 DNA reads TGTGCCACCAGCAGAGGAAACATCGGCAGCGAGCAGTACTTC. It is translated as CATSRGNIGSEQYF. The full variable domain, its missing parts supplied by reference TRBV15 and TRBJ2-7, is DAMVIQNPRYQVTQFGKPVTLSCSQTLNHNVMYWYQQKSSQAPKLLFHYYDKDFNNEADTPDNFQSRRPNTSFCFLDIRSPGLGDTAMYLCATSRGNIGSEQYFGPGTRLTVT.

The chain employs TRBV2 and TRBJ2-7, with 7 bases identical to TRBD1. V lost 6 bases, J lost 2 bases, and 7 bases stayed unmatched. There are 14 residues in the CDR3. Germline V gene sequence: CDR1 SNHLY, CDR2 FYNNEI. CDR3 in amino acids: CASRALTGPYEQYF. The CDR3 nucleotides read TGTGCCAGCAGAGCTTTGACAGGGCCCTACGAGCAGTACTTC.

V is TRBV20-1 and J is TRBJ1-1; 8 positions agree with TRBD1. V dropped 6 bases and J dropped 4; count of bases not matched to a gene: 10. Germline lookup yields CDR1 DFQATT and CDR2 SNEGSKA (reference sequence). This CDR3 is built from 14 residues. DNA of the CDR3: TGCAGTGCCGAGACAGGGGCGGGGGCCACTGAAGCTTTCTTT. It is translated as CSAETGAGATEAFF.

This clonotype was observed a few times. This chain links TRBV7-9 with TRBJ1-2; TRBD1 matches at 8 bases. This CDR3 has 16 amino acids. In germline, CDR1 is SEHNR, CDR2 FQNEAQ (reference sequence). The V and J ends lost 6 bases and 0 bases, in that order; junction bases with no gene match: 9. The CDR3 DNA reads as TGTGCCAGCAGTTCGACAGGGGCCGGACCTAACTATGGCTACACCTTC. Amino acids: CASSSTGAGPNYGYTF.

The rearrangement uses TRBV30 and TRBJ1-5; 10 positions match TRBD1. CDR1 and CDR2 (germline): GTSNPN, SVGIG (reference sequence). Trimming removed 5 bases from V and 4 bases from J; junction bases left unmatched: 8. The CDR3 covers 15 residues. CDR3 sequence (DNA): TGTGCCTGGCACTCCGGGACAGGGGAGAATCAGCCCCAGCATTTT. It yields the protein CAWHSGTGENQPQHF.

V is TRBV19 and J is TRBJ1-5; D may be TRBD1 (5 bases). With 6 bases removed from V and 0 bases from J, the gap between germline ends came to 12 bases. The CDR3 extends over 15 amino acids. Germline CDR1 reads LNHDA; CDR2 reads SQIVND (reference sequence). Here the CDR3 reads CASRPQGLSNQPQHF. Written as DNA, the CDR3 is TGTGCCAGTAGACCCCAGGGTCTTAGCAATCAGCCCCAGCATTTT.